The 14 T cell receptor beta chains given below trace back to one sample, sequenced in a study of blood T cells in healthy people across ages. A J-beta primer mix and a sample-barcoded 5' primer were used in a second PCR of about 7 to 12 cycles. TCRdb passed the 5' RACE reads through MiXCR, listing each CDR3 protein once. The sample holds about 1.4 million distinct CDR3 sequences, around 59% seen once. The source material was blood. These receptors were collected from a man aged 18 to 29 in good health.

V is TRBV12-3 or TRBV12-4 and J is TRBJ2-7; a possible D gene is TRBD1 (6 bases). This CDR3 has 14 amino acids. V was clipped by 5 bases and J by 3 bases, with 14 bases between them. The CDR3 loop reads CASSVDSRGYEQYF. For the CDR3, the DNA is TGTGCCAGCAGTGTGGATAGCAGGGGCTACGAGCAGTACTTC.

The CDR3, as DNA: TGTGCCAGCTTCCTAGGGGCTGGGGGACTCTACGAGCAGTACTTC. Amino acid sequence: CASFLGAGGLYEQYF. This chain uses TRBV18 with TRBJ2-7; tentatively, D is TRBD2 (6 bases). The V and J ends lost 7 bases and 3 bases respectively, with 19 bases between them. Germline V gene lookup returns CDR1 KGHSH and CDR2 LQKENI. This CDR3 comprises 15 residues.

The chain has TRBV20-1 and TRBJ1-1; D is perhaps TRBD1 (6 bases). The germline gives CDR1 DFQATT, CDR2 SNEGSKA (reference sequence). The CDR3 extends over 15 amino acids. V was cut by 0 bases and J by 11 bases, with 22 bases left in between. CDR3 in amino acids: CSARDSAQVGQRAFF. Here the CDR3 DNA reads TGCAGTGCTAGAGACTCTGCCCAAGTTGGACAGAGGGCTTTCTTT.

This chain joins TRBV5-1 and TRBJ2-1; TRBD1 agrees at 12 bases. This CDR3 has 14 residues. V shed 3 bases and J 8 bases; nucleotides not matched to a gene: 3. The germline V gene has CDR1 SGHRS and CDR2 YFSETQ. This CDR3 reads CASSSGTGGYEQFF. In DNA form, the CDR3 reads TGCGCCAGCAGCTCCGGGACAGGGGGCTATGAGCAGTTCTTC.

The chain is built from TRBV3-1 and TRBJ1-5, with D uncertain. The CDR3 is 15 amino acids. The ends were cut back, 3 bases at V and 0 bases at J, with 9 bases in the middle. Germline V gene lookup returns CDR1 LGHDT and CDR2 YNNKEL (reference sequence). CDR3 in DNA: TGTGCCAGCAGCCATAGTGAGGTTAGCAATCAGCCCCAGCATTTT. This gives the protein CASSHSEVSNQPQHF.

As concerns this clonotype: Just one base apart from a much larger clone, this may be a read error. The chain uses TRBV20-1 and TRBJ1-5; D gene unclear. Trimming pared 4 bases from V and 3 bases from J, leaving 16 bases between. The CDR3 contains 15 residues. Germline loops: CDR1 DFQATT, CDR2 SNEGSKA (reference sequence). The CDR3 DNA is TGCAGTGCTATCCGGGCCGGGAGAGACAATCAGCCCCAGCATTTT. This encodes CSAIRAGRDNQPQHF.

The rearrangement links TRBV7-9 to TRBJ1-5, with D perhaps matching TRBD1 (5 bases). V lost 4 bases and J 5 bases, leaving 15 bases between the germline ends. The germline V gene has CDR1 SEHNR and CDR2 FQNEAQ (reference sequence). CDR3 length: 15 residues. The CDR3 sequence: CASSSLDSQDQPQHF. The CDR3 DNA reads as TGTGCCAGCAGCTCGCTAGACAGCCAAGATCAGCCCCAGCATTTT.

This clonotype was counted a few times. V usage is TRBV5-1 and J usage is TRBJ2-3; D call uncertain. Germline lookup yields CDR1 SGHRS and CDR2 YFSETQ. Trimming left V 5 bases short and J 0 bases short, with 13 bases between. The CDR3 spans 15 residues. CDR3: CASSPGPTSTDTQYF. As DNA, the CDR3 is TGCGCCAGCAGTCCGGGCCCCACTAGCACAGATACGCAGTATTTT.

This clonotype was detected only a few times. The J gene is TRBJ2-7, the V gene TRBV20-1; 10 bases fit TRBD2. V was clipped by 3 bases and J by 1 base; unmatched bases: 6. Germline V lookup: CDR1 DFQATT, CDR2 SNEGSKA (reference sequence). The CDR3 sequence is 15 residues long. The CDR3 region has the DNA TGCAGTGCTAGGACTAGCGGGCACCTATCCTACGAGCAGTACTTC. This encodes CSARTSGHLSYEQYF.

The table lists this clonotype with many counts. The V and J genes are TRBV20-1 and TRBJ1-6, with D uncertain. Germline lookup yields CDR1 DFQATT and CDR2 SNEGSKA (reference sequence). V was cut by 2 bases and J by 8 bases, with 19 bases left in between. The CDR3 sequence is 16 residues long. The CDR3 DNA reads as TGCAGTGCTAGAATCGGGCCCGGAAGATTGGATTCACCCCTCCACTTT. It specifies CSARIGPGRLDSPLHF.

For the CDR3, the DNA is TGTGCCAGCAGCGTAGCGGGAGTGGGGGATACGCAGTATTTT. It codes for CASSVAGVGDTQYF. The J gene is TRBJ2-3, the V gene TRBV9; maybe TRBD2 (6 bases). V was cut by 0 bases and J by 6 bases, with 11 bases left in between. The length of the CDR3 is 14 residues. Germline-derived CDR1 and CDR2 are SGDLS and YYNGEE. Based on the CDR3 plus reference TRBV9 and TRBJ2-3, the full variable domain is DSGVTQTPKHLITATGQRVTLRCSPRSGDLSVYWYQQSLDQGLQFLIQYYNGEERAKGNILERFSAQQFPDLHSELNLSSLELGDSALYFCASSVAGVGDTQYFGPGTRLTVL.

On this clonotype itself: Its ends do not fully match the called genes, so a read error is possible. CDR3 DNA: TGCAGCGTTGAACCCTCCGGGCTTCTGAATACTGAAGCTTTCTTT. As protein: CSVEPSGLLNTEAFF. The chain couples TRBV29-1 to TRBJ1-1, with D hard to call. The germline V gene has CDR1 SQVTM and CDR2 ANQGSEA. The CDR3 is made up of 15 amino acids.

This clonotype showed up just a few times. The chain carries TRBV27 and TRBJ2-1, with D perhaps TRBD1 or TRBD2 (5 bases each). Germline-derived CDR1 and CDR2 are MNHEY and SMNVEV (reference sequence). This CDR3 has 16 amino acids. Trimming removed 5 bases at V and 4 bases at J, with 18 bases between. CDR3 sequence (DNA): TGTGCCAGCAGTCTCACCCTTGGGACGGCTTACAATGAGCAGTTCTTC. Its protein product is CASSLTLGTAYNEQFF.

The rearrangement links TRBV14 to TRBJ1-2; D might be TRBD1 (6 bases). The CDR3 loop spans 15 amino acids. Germline CDR1 SGHDN, CDR2 FVKESK. The ends were cut back, 2 bases at V and 3 bases at J, with 13 bases in the middle. The CDR3 DNA sequence: TGTGCCAGCAGCCAACAAGGGGGTTTTGACTATGGCTACACCTTC. It specifies CASSQQGGFDYGYTF.